The present T cell receptor beta chain was sequenced within a study of CD8 T cells in Susac syndrome. CDR1 SNHLY and CDR2 FYNNEI come from the germline V gene. The CDR3 runs to 13 residues. After removal of 1 base from V and 10 bases from J, the junction contained 0 bases not matched to a gene. Random-hexamer reverse transcription was applied to 0.5 to 1 ug RNA. TCR beta CDR3 was amplified by immunoSEQ multiplex PCR. This amplification extended across 54 Vbeta and 13 Jbeta segments. One entry per CDR3 protein, called by TCRdb with MiXCR from the immunoSEQ multiplex PCR reads. In the table there are around 130,000 distinct CDR3 sequences, around 94% of which are singletons.

The origin of this receptor is a human donor in good health. The chain is built from TRBV2 and TRBJ1-6; the match to TRBD1 covers 8 bases. The sequenced sample consisted of CD4+ T cells from PBMCs. CDR3 region: CASSEDRGSPLHF. The DNA of the CDR3 is TGTGCCAGCAGTGAAGACAGGGGGTCACCCCTCCACTTT.